Below, one T cell receptor beta chain is given with its context. What it recognizes is unknown. By 5'RACE with 10-nucleotide random UMIs, the cDNA was made. TCRdb called the 5' RACE reads again in MiXCR, with one record for every CDR3 protein. The sample has just over 30,000 distinct CDR3 sequences, approximately 4.1% seen once. These data originate in a study of neurological immune-mediated disorders. Overall study results and limits: HTLV-1-associated myelopathy showed the most TCR clonal expansion; multiple sclerosis the least, below healthy controls.

The CDR3 is 16 amino acids. Germline CDR1 MDHEN, CDR2 SYDVKM. Trimming shortened V by 2 bases and J by 3 bases, and 17 bases separated the two germline ends. Sequenced sample: CD4+ T cells from blood. This clonotype originated in a woman aged 40 to 50 in good health. This rearrangement joins TRBV28 to TRBJ2-7; tentatively, D is TRBD2 (5 bases). The CDR3 sequence: CASSLGVAGIGYEQYF. CDR3 DNA: TGTGCCAGCAGTTTAGGAGTGGCGGGTATCGGCTACGAGCAGTACTTC.